This T cell receptor (beta chain) was documented in a study of T cell responses to AZD1222 COVID-19 vaccine. Profiling relied on immunoSEQ multiplex PCR, and the TCRdb table lists in-frame clones only, not all of them. The sample yields about 77,000 clones, more than 85% seen once. Germline CDR1 reads LNHDA; CDR2 reads SQIVND (reference sequence). The CDR3 totals 11 residues. Trimming shortened V by 5 bases and J by 8 bases, and 7 bases separated the two germline ends. Here the sequenced sample was peripheral blood, taken 28 days after the second AZD1222 dose. This receptor was identified in an adult who received the AZD1222 COVID-19 vaccine. The genes are TRBV19 and TRBJ2-1; D is unresolved. CDR3 nucleotides: TGTGCCAGTAGTGCCCATGATGAGCAGTTCTTC. Its translation is CASSAHDEQFF.